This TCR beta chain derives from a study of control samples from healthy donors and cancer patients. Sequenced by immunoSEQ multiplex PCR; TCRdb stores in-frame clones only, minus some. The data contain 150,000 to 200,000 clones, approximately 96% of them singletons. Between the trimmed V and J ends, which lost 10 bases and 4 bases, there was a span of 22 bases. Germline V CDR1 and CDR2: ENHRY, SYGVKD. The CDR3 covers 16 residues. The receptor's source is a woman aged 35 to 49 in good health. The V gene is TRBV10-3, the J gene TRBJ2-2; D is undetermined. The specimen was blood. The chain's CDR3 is CATVTDYKFGTGELFF. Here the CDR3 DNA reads TGTGCCACTGTGACGGATTACAAATTCGGCACCGGGGAGCTGTTTTTT.